The rows below give T cell receptor beta chains drawn from one sample of a study of beta chain features in type 1 diabetes. TCRdb's table, derived via immunoSEQ multiplex PCR, lists solely in-frame clones and lacks some. The profile shows about 320,000 clones, roughly 15% of them singletons. Specimen: central memory CD4+ T cells from blood. The receptors derive from a man aged 25 to 45 in good health. Both conserved end residues are part of each CDR3. Each record gives: V gene, clone size, J gene, D gene, CDR3 protein, CDR3 DNA. D genes are given only for firm matches. Only part of the rows carry a size: once, few, many, or a class if the clone is expanded.

V: TRBV5-4
size: .
J: TRBJ1-2
D: TRBD1
CDR3: CASNRGSTLFSGYTF
DNA: TGTGCCAGTAACAGGGGAAGCACGTTATTTTCTGGCTACACCTTC

V: TRBV5-6
size: many
J: TRBJ2-2
D: .
CDR3: CASSLQGFGELFF
DNA: TGTGCCAGCAGCTTGCAGGGGTTCGGGGAGCTGTTTTTT

V: TRBV5-4
size: .
J: TRBJ1-2
D: .
CDR3: CASSNNTGNYGYTF
DNA: TGTGCCAGCAGCAACAATACAGGGAACTATGGCTACACCTTC

V: TRBV4-1
size: few
J: TRBJ2-3
D: TRBD2
CDR3: CASSQTSGGADTQYF
DNA: TGCGCCAGCAGCCAAACTAGCGGGGGAGCAGATACGCAGTATTTT

V: TRBV25-1
size: .
J: TRBJ1-5
D: .
CDR3: CASSGLLGDLFNQPQHF
DNA: TGTGCCAGCAGTGGCCTTCTGGGGGACCTATTCAATCAGCCCCAGCATTTT

V: TRBV7-9
size: .
J: TRBJ1-1
D: .
CDR3: CASSPLLANTEAFF
DNA: TGTGCCAGCAGCCCCCTACTGGCGAACACTGAAGCTTTCTTT

V: TRBV7-6
size: few
J: TRBJ2-5
D: TRBD2
CDR3: CASSSTSGLKKETQYF
DNA: TGTGCCAGCAGCAGTACCTCGGGACTAAAAAAAGAGACCCAGTACTTC

V: TRBV7-9
size: .
J: TRBJ2-1
D: TRBD2
CDR3: CASSLGSGRLDEQFF
DNA: TGTGCCAGCAGCTTAGGGAGCGGGAGGCTCGATGAGCAGTTCTTC

V: TRBV4-3
size: few
J: TRBJ2-1
D: TRBD2
CDR3: CASSQERGIHNEQFF
DNA: TGCGCCAGCAGCCAAGAGCGGGGGATTCACAATGAGCAGTTCTTC

V: TRBV5-6
size: .
J: TRBJ2-3
D: .
CDR3: CASSRLTDTQYF
DNA: TGTGCCAGCAGCAGACTCACAGATACGCAGTATTTT

V: TRBV11-2
size: few
J: TRBJ2-3
D: TRBD1
CDR3: CASSLQGATSTDTQYF
DNA: TGTGCCAGCAGCCTGCAGGGGGCGACGAGCACAGATACGCAGTATTTT